This T cell receptor beta chain was captured in a study of blood T cell repertoires in COVID-19. This CDR3 region has 13 residues. Germline CDR1 PRHDT, CDR2 FYEKMQ (reference sequence). Using immunoSEQ multiplex PCR, the repertoire was profiled, and TCRdb retains in-frame clones only, with some absent. Here the sample spans approximately 500,000 clones, approximately 88% being singletons. A remark on this clone: One end of the junction does not line up with germline, which may come from a read error.

The chain has TRBV13 and TRBJ2-5, with D maybe TRBD1 (6 bases). The sequence was collected from a middle-aged woman who had recovered from COVID-19. Sequencing was carried out using PBMCs or T cells enriched from blood (not recorded which). The CDR3 here is CASSLGGEETQYF. The CDR3 bases are TGTGCCAGCAGCCTAGGGGGAGAGGAGACCCAGTACTTC.